This T cell receptor (beta chain) was identified during a study of glioma-infiltrating T cells after dendritic cell vaccination. Findings and caveats of the study: Patients with more pretreatment TILs had longer time to progression and survival.

PBMC sampling occurred before vaccination, two weeks after the third dose, and at progression. CDR3 length: 15 amino acids. Germline V gene data show CDR1 as MNHEY and CDR2 as SVGAGI. Between the trimmed V and J ends, which lost 6 bases and 0 bases, there was a span of 12 bases. Details on this clone: Its antigen is not identified.

Up to roughly 2 ug genomic DNA was used for TCRB CDR3 amplification. Data came from immunoSEQ multiplex PCR; TCRdb stores just in-frame clones and leaves some out. Here the sample spans about 92,000 clones, 70% to 90% being singletons. The input for sequencing was blood, taken before dendritic cell vaccination. The chain combines TRBV6-5 with TRBJ1-5, with D perhaps matching TRBD1 (5 bases). The sequence derives from a human donor with glioblastoma. DNA of the CDR3: TGTGCCAGCAGCTCGGGGGGTTATAGCAATCAGCCCCAGCATTTT. It is translated as CASSSGGYSNQPQHF.